This T cell receptor (beta chain) was retrieved from a study of blood T cell repertoires in COVID-19. Study background: Whether acute or convalescent, the COVID-19 samples came from the United States, Italy and Spain. The analysed material was cDNA or gDNA that came from T cells, B-cell-depleted T cells, or PBMCs.

As processed by the authors: Estimated nucleated cell counts came from reference gene primer amplification. Method: immunoSEQ multiplex PCR; TCRdb's copy keeps in-frame clones and lacks some. V and J calls and clone size are as listed in that table; D and trimming were resolved from the DNA. Among roughly 170,000 clones, approximately 86% were seen once, and the ten largest hold 2.5% to 3.5%. Germline V CDR1 and CDR2: SGHRS, YFSETQ. J gave up 8 bases and V 3 bases, and 5 bases lay outside the gene matches. CDR3 length equals 13 residues. The clonotype was recovered from a middle-aged man with active or convalescent COVID-19. Sequencing was done on a sample of peripheral blood. The genes are TRBV5-1 and TRBJ1-1, with 9 bases identical to TRBD1. The CDR3 region has the DNA TGCGCCAGCAGCTCACAGGGGGCATCGGAAGCTTTCTTT. Amino acid sequence: CASSSQGASEAFF. Using reference TRBV5-1 and TRBJ1-1 for the parts outside the CDR3, the full variable domain is KAGVTQTPRYLIKTRGQQVTLSCSPISGHRSVSWYQQTPGQGLQFLFEYFSETQRNKGNFPGRFSGRQFSNSRSEMNVSTLELGDSALYLCASSSQGASEAFFGQGTRLTVV.